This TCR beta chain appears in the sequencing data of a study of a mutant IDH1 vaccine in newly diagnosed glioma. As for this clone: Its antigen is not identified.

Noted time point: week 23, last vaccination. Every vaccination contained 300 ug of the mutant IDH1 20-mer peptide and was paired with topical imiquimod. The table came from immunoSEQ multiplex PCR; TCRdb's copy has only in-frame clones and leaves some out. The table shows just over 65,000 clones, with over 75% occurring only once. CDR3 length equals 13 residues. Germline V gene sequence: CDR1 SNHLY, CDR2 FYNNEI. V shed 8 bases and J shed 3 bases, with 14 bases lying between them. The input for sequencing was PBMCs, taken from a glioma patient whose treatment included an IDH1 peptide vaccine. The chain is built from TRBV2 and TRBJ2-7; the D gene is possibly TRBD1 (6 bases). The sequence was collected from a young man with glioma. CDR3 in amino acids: CASALTGNYEQYF. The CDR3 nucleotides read TGTGCCAGCGCCCTAACAGGGAACTACGAGCAGTACTTC.